The 17 T cell receptor beta chains listed next were all sequenced from one sample in a study of response to subunit inactivated influenza vaccine. TCRdb analysed the RT-PCR reads with MiXCR anew, one entry per CDR3 protein. The sample consists of 530,000 or so distinct CDR3 sequences, less than 30% of them appearing once. The sequencing used CD4+ T cells sorted from PBMCs, collected 5 days after vaccination. These receptors were collected from a man aged 50-60 years who received an inactivated influenza vaccine.

V and J are TRBV6-2 or TRBV6-3 and TRBJ2-7; D is uncertain. This CDR3 region has 11 residues. Germline CDR1 reads MNHEY; CDR2 reads SVGEGT. The germline V and J ends were trimmed by 5 bases and 5 bases, with 7 bases remaining between them. CDR3 sequence reads: CASSELHEQYF. The CDR3 DNA is TGTGCCAGCAGTGAACTCCACGAGCAGTACTTC.

This clonotype was counted only a few times. The V and J genes are TRBV10-3 and TRBJ1-5, with a weak D call TRBD1 (6 bases). This CDR3 has 15 residues. Trimming took 3 bases from V and 3 from J, leaving 12 bases between them. The germline gives CDR1 ENHRY, CDR2 SYGVKD. For the CDR3, the DNA is TGTGCCATCAGTGAAGCCGACAGGTTCAATCAGCCCCAGCATTTT. It translates to CAISEADRFNQPQHF.

The CDR3, as DNA: TGCGCCAGCAGCTTGGTCCCAGGGACTCTAAGCGGAGCAGAAGCTTTCTTT. As protein: CASSLVPGTLSGAEAFF. The V call is TRBV5-1, the J call TRBJ1-1; a possible D gene is TRBD1 (5 bases). This CDR3 is 17 amino acids long. Trimming removed 0 bases at V and 8 bases at J, with 23 bases between. In germline, CDR1 is SGHRS, CDR2 YFSETQ.

CDR3 amino acids: CASSLAAGLGGYTF. CDR3 coding DNA: TGTGCCAGCAGTTTAGCGGCGGGGTTAGGTGGCTACACCTTC. This rearrangement joins TRBV12-3 or TRBV12-4 to TRBJ1-2; the D is unclear. This CDR3 is built from 14 residues. Trimming left V 0 bases short and J 7 bases short, with 12 bases between.

This clonotype was counted a few times. This sequence joins TRBV5-1 and TRBJ2-7, with 9 bases fitting TRBD2. CDR1 SGHRS and CDR2 YFSETQ come from the germline V gene. V lost 4 bases, J lost 4 bases, and 21 bases stayed unmatched. This CDR3 is built from 19 residues. CDR3 DNA: TGCGCCAGCAGCATGGGGCAGGCCGGAGGTAGCGGGGGAATTTACGAGCAGTACTTC. Amino acid sequence: CASSMGQAGGSGGIYEQYF.

This clonotype has only a few counts. V and J are TRBV2 and TRBJ2-7; TRBD1 matches at 8 bases. The CDR3 extends over 13 amino acids. Germline values: CDR1 SNHLY, CDR2 FYNNEI. The V and J ends lost 8 bases and 2 bases, in that order; junction bases with no gene match: 5. The CDR3 loop is CASRMTGAYEQYF. As DNA, the CDR3 is TGTGCCAGCCGCATGACAGGGGCCTACGAGCAGTACTTC. The complete variable domain, with remaining parts taken from reference TRBV2 and TRBJ2-7, reads EPEVTQTPSHQVTQMGQEVILRCVPISNHLYFYWYRQILGQKVEFLVSFYNNEISEKSEIFDDQFSVERPDGSNFTLKIRSTKLEDSAMYFCASRMTGAYEQYFGPGTRLTVT.

This clonotype came up a few times. The rearrangement joins TRBV5-5 to TRBJ1-6; weak D call: TRBD1 (5 bases). The V end was cut by 0 bases, the J end by 7 bases, with 14 bases between. The CDR3 runs to 16 residues. CDR1 SGHKS and CDR2 YYEKEE come from the germline V gene (reference sequence). Here the CDR3 reads CASSLVLAGRNSPLHF. The CDR3 DNA is TGTGCCAGCAGCTTGGTTCTGGCAGGGAGAAATTCACCCCTCCACTTT.

V and J are TRBV3-1 and TRBJ1-1; D remains ambiguous. CDR1 and CDR2 from the germline V gene are LGHDT and YNNKEL (reference sequence). The V end lost 1 base, the J end lost 0 bases, and 6 bases lay between the germline ends. The CDR3 loop spans 14 amino acids. The CDR3 coding sequence is TGTGCCAGCAGCCAAGCCGGGATGAACACTGAAGCTTTCTTT. This codes for CASSQAGMNTEAFF.

This clonotype was seen a few times. This chain joins TRBV12-3 or TRBV12-4 and TRBJ2-1; D uncertain. This CDR3 region has 12 residues. Trimming took off 7 bases at V and 8 bases at J, with 12 bases between the two ends. The CDR3: CASTIWPDEQFF. The CDR3 coding sequence is TGTGCCAGCACCATATGGCCCGATGAGCAGTTCTTC.

This clonotype came up many times. V gene TRBV12-3 or TRBV12-4 combines with J gene TRBJ2-1; 7 bases match TRBD2. The CDR3 has 11 residues. The V segment lost 6 bases and the J segment 7 bases; nucleotides outside the gene matches: 0. The CDR3 DNA reads TGTGCCAGCAGACTAGCGAATGAGCAGTTCTTC. Its protein is CASRLANEQFF.

The chain links TRBV4-1 to TRBJ2-2, with D perhaps being TRBD1 or TRBD2 (6 bases each). Germline V gene sequence: CDR1 MGHRA, CDR2 YSYEKL. The CDR3 is 15 residues long. V lost 4 bases, J lost 3 bases, and 12 bases lay in between. As DNA, the CDR3 is TGCGCCAGCAGCCCCAAAGGGGGGTACACCGGGGAGCTGTTTTTT. Translated: CASSPKGGYTGELFF.

This clonotype appeared a few times. The chain uses TRBV7-9 and TRBJ2-6; tentative D call: TRBD2 (5 bases). V lost 5 bases and J 3 bases, leaving 8 bases between the germline ends. Germline-derived CDR1 and CDR2 are SEHNR and FQNEAQ (reference sequence). This CDR3 is built from 14 residues. The DNA of the CDR3 is TGTGCCAGCAGCCCAGGAGGTGGGGCCAACGTCCTGACTTTC. This gives the protein CASSPGGGANVLTF.

This clonotype occurred a few times. The chain uses TRBV6-5 and TRBJ1-4; tentatively, D is TRBD1 (5 bases). V was cut by 0 bases and J by 8 bases, with 13 bases left in between. The CDR3 contains 15 residues. CDR1 is MNHEY and CDR2 is SVGAGI in the germline V gene. DNA of the CDR3: TGTGCCAGCAGTTACTCCGTGAGGGGCGAGGAAAAACTGTTTTTT. Translating gives CASSYSVRGEEKLFF.

The V and J genes are TRBV20-1 and TRBJ2-7; D remains ambiguous. The CDR3 sequence is 12 residues long. V lost 3 bases, J lost 3 bases, and 9 bases lay in between. The V gene's germline CDR1 is DFQATT and CDR2 SNEGSKA (reference sequence). CDR3 sequence: CSASYPSYEQYF. The CDR3 DNA follows: TGCAGTGCTAGTTACCCTAGCTACGAGCAGTACTTC.

This clonotype was recorded a few times. The gene calls are TRBV25-1 and TRBJ1-6; TRBD1 matches at 7 bases. The germline V gene encodes CDR1 MGHDK and CDR2 SYGVNS. This CDR3 region has 18 residues. V shed 5 bases, J shed 0 bases, and the junction held 10 bases outside the gene matches. The CDR3 is CASSQGGTPSSYNSPLHF. CDR3 nucleotide sequence: TGTGCCAGCAGTCAGGGGGGGACCCCGAGCTCCTATAATTCACCCCTCCACTTT.

The chain carries TRBV20-1 and TRBJ2-1; 12 nucleotides match TRBD2. The CDR3 extends over 19 amino acids. Germline CDR1 reads DFQATT; CDR2 reads SNEGSKA (reference sequence). V trimming: 5 bases; J trimming: 0 bases; junction bases outside the gene matches: 14. The chain's CDR3 is CSAPRPGLAGLSSYNEQFF. As DNA, the CDR3 is TGCAGTGCTCCTCGACCCGGACTAGCGGGGTTAAGCTCCTACAATGAGCAGTTCTTC.

The chain uses TRBV7-2 and TRBJ2-2; no reliable D call. This CDR3 region has 14 residues. Trimming cost V 4 bases and J 7 bases, with 13 bases left between them. Germline V gene data show CDR1 as SGHTA and CDR2 as FQGNSA. DNA for the CDR3: TGTGCCAGCAGCTCAACCTTAGCCATCGGGGAGCTGTTTTTT. As protein: CASSSTLAIGELFF.